This TCR beta chain stems from a study of blood T cell repertoires in COVID-19. CDR1 and CDR2 (germline): MNHEY, SMNVEV (reference sequence). V dropped 5 bases and J dropped 5 bases, with 10 bases sitting between them. This CDR3 is built from 13 residues. TCRdb's table, derived via immunoSEQ multiplex PCR, lists solely in-frame clones and lacks some. The table records some 200,000 clones, roughly nine tenths of them present only once. The chain combines TRBV27 with TRBJ1-5; the D gene is possibly TRBD1 (5 bases). The receptor comes from a woman aged 55-75 years with COVID-19, enrolled during active disease. The sequenced sample was peripheral blood. The DNA of the CDR3 is TGTGCCAGCAGTCTAATAGGGGATCAGCCCCAGCATTTT. This sequence encodes CASSLIGDQPQHF.